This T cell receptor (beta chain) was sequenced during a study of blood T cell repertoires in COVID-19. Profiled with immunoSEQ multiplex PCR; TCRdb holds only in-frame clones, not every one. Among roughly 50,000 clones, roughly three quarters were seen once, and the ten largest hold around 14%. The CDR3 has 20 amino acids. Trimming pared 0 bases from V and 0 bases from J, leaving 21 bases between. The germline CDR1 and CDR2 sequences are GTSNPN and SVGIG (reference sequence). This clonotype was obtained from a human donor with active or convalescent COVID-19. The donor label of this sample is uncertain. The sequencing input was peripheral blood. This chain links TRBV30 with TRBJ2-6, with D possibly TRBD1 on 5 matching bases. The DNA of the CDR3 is TGTGCCTGGAGTGTACGACCCGGACACCCCTTGTTCTCTGGGGCCAACGTCCTGACTTTC. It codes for CAWSVRPGHPLFSGANVLTF. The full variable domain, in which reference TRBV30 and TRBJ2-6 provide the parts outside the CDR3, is SQTIHQWPATLVQPVGSPLSLECTVEGTSNPNLYWYRQAAGRGLQLLFYSVGIGQISSEVPQNLSASRPQDRQFILSSKKLLLSDSGFYLCAWSVRPGHPLFSGANVLTFGAGSRLTVL.